The 27 T cell receptor beta chains given below trace back to one sample, sequenced in a study of blood T cell repertoires in COVID-19. Only in-frame clones appear in the TCRdb table, and some are missing; sequencing was by immunoSEQ multiplex PCR. The sample holds roughly 50,000 clones, roughly three quarters seen once. Sequencing was performed on peripheral blood. These receptors came from a human donor with active or convalescent COVID-19. The donor label of this sample is uncertain.

This sequence joins TRBV18 and TRBJ2-1; maybe TRBD2 (5 bases). The CDR3 is made up of 15 amino acids. CDR1 is KGHSH, CDR2 LQKENI, per germline. Between the trimmed V and J ends, which lost 3 bases and 4 bases, there was a span of 13 bases. The CDR3 reads CASSPERTDYNEQFF. The CDR3 region has the DNA TGTGCCAGCTCACCCGAGCGGACCGATTACAATGAGCAGTTCTTC.

The V call is TRBV10-1, the J call TRBJ2-1; 8 bases are shared with TRBD2. Trimming removed 3 bases from V and 5 bases from J; junction bases left unmatched: 6. The CDR3 consists of 15 residues. CDR1 and CDR2 from the germline V gene are WNHNN and SYGVQD (reference sequence). This CDR3 is CASSDRLAGNNEQFF. DNA for the CDR3: TGCGCCAGCAGTGATCGTCTAGCGGGCAACAATGAGCAGTTCTTC.

The chain joins TRBV5-1 to TRBJ2-3; TRBD1 matches 10 bases. After removal of 0 bases from V and 0 bases from J, the junction contained 1 base not matched to a gene. This CDR3 is built from 16 residues. Germline loops: CDR1 SGHRS, CDR2 YFSETQ. The CDR3 DNA sequence: TGCGCCAGCAGCTTGGAGGGACAGGGGAGCACAGATACGCAGTATTTT. Translated, it gives CASSLEGQGSTDTQYF.

The chain is built from TRBV6-5 and TRBJ1-6; TRBD1 is a possible D gene (6 bases). The germline V gene has CDR1 MNHEY and CDR2 SVGAGI. Trimming removed 7 bases at V and 10 bases at J, with 20 bases between. The CDR3 runs 15 residues. CDR3 DNA sequence: TGTGCCAGCACCTACTCCGCCAGGGGTCGATCACCCCTCCACTTT. Translation gives CASTYSARGRSPLHF.

V is TRBV6-5 and J is TRBJ1-1; D not certain. CDR1 is MNHEY and CDR2 is SVGAGI in the germline V gene. The V and J ends lost 5 bases and 5 bases respectively, with 15 bases between them. This CDR3 has 14 residues. The chain's CDR3 is CASSQRPSGTEAFF. Here the CDR3 DNA reads TGTGCCAGCAGTCAGAGACCCTCGGGAACTGAAGCTTTCTTT.

The V and J genes are TRBV3-1 (or the pseudogene TRBV3-2) and TRBJ1-1; D uncertain. This CDR3 has 13 residues. The germline CDR1 and CDR2 sequences are LGHDT and YNNKEL (reference sequence). With 1 base removed from V and 4 bases from J, the gap between germline ends came to 7 bases. For the CDR3, the DNA is TGTGCCAGCAGCCAAGGTCGGGGCACTGAAGCTTTCTTT. Residues: CASSQGRGTEAFF.

The chain carries TRBV5-4 and TRBJ2-7; D possibly corresponds to TRBD2 (7 bases). The CDR3 covers 17 residues. V was trimmed by 4 bases and J by 5 bases, leaving 25 bases between them. CDR1 and CDR2 (germline): SGHNT, YYREEE (reference sequence). CDR3 in DNA: TGTGCCAGCAGCCCACCTGGGGGGGGCGCCCTTATCCACGAGCAGTACTTC. Translated: CASSPPGGGALIHEQYF. Filled out from reference TRBV5-4 and TRBJ2-7, the complete variable domain reads ETGVTQSPTHLIKTRGQQVTLRCSSQSGHNTVSWYQQALGQGPQFIFQYYREEENGRGNFPPRFSGLQFPNYSSELNVNALELDDSALYLCASSPPGGGALIHEQYFGPGTRLTVT.

J is TRBJ2-5 and V is TRBV19; 11 positions match TRBD2. Trimming cost V 1 base and J 2 bases; bases outside gene matches: 0. Per germline, CDR1 LNHDA and CDR2 SQIVND (reference sequence). This CDR3 has 15 residues. CDR3 sequence reads: CASSIGLAGQETQYF. CDR3 coding DNA: TGTGCCAGTAGTATAGGACTAGCGGGACAAGAGACCCAGTACTTC. Using reference TRBV19 and TRBJ2-5 for the parts outside the CDR3, the full variable domain is DGGITQSPKYLFRKEGQNVTLSCEQNLNHDAMYWYRQDPGQGLRLIYYSQIVNDFQKGDIAEGYSVSREKKESFPLTVTSAQKNPTAFYLCASSIGLAGQETQYFGPGTRLLVL.

The V call is TRBV5-6, the J call TRBJ2-3; D perhaps matches TRBD2 (5 bases). V was pared by 6 bases and J by 3 bases, with 11 bases between. Germline-derived CDR1 and CDR2 are SGHDT and YYEEEE. This CDR3 spans 13 amino acids. The CDR3 here is CASTTPGTDTQYF. The CDR3 nucleotides read TGTGCCAGCACCACGCCGGGGACAGATACGCAGTATTTT.

The chain joins TRBV28 to TRBJ2-1; D is ambiguous. Germline CDR1 reads MDHEN; CDR2 reads SYDVKM. V was shortened by 6 bases and J by 8 bases, with 29 bases between the two germline ends. The CDR3 has 18 amino acids. This CDR3 reads CASSLFAERVLRMYEQFF. The CDR3, as DNA: TGTGCCAGCAGCTTGTTTGCAGAACGGGTTCTGAGGATGTATGAGCAGTTCTTC.

This chain links TRBV27 with TRBJ2-4, with TRBD1 matching over 7 bases. CDR1 is MNHEY and CDR2 is SMNVEV in the germline V gene (reference sequence). The length of the CDR3 is 18 residues. The trim removed 2 bases at V and 1 base at J, leaving 11 bases unmatched. The CDR3 sequence is CASSLMGVQGVAKNIQYF. DNA of the CDR3: TGTGCCAGCAGTTTAATGGGGGTCCAGGGGGTCGCCAAAAACATTCAGTACTTC.

As DNA, the CDR3 is TGTGCCTGGTCCGGGACAGGAGGCTACGAGCAGTACTTC. Translated: CAWSGTGGYEQYF. This chain connects TRBV30 to TRBJ2-7; 8 bases fit TRBD1. CDR3 length equals 13 residues. Germline CDR1 reads GTSNPN; CDR2 reads SVGIG (reference sequence). V was pared by 5 bases and J by 3 bases, with 6 bases of the junction left unmatched.

This chain joins TRBV7-2 and TRBJ2-3; 13 positions match TRBD2. Germline V lookup: CDR1 SGHTA, CDR2 FQGNSA. This CDR3 comprises 17 residues. V was clipped by 3 bases and J by 5 bases; unmatched bases: 8. The CDR3 loop is CASSFGLAGAHGDTQYF. CDR3 in DNA: TGTGCCAGCAGCTTCGGACTAGCGGGAGCTCACGGAGATACGCAGTATTTT.

The CDR3 protein is CASSLTTGVYGYTF. CDR3 nucleotides: TGTGCCAGCAGCTTAACCACAGGGGTCTATGGCTACACCTTC. The chain has TRBV7-9 and TRBJ1-2, with 7 bases aligning to TRBD1. From germline, CDR1 is SEHNR and CDR2 FQNEAQ (reference sequence). The V segment lost 2 bases and the J segment 4 bases; nucleotides outside the gene matches: 4. This CDR3 spans 14 amino acids.

The chain recombines TRBV7-2 with TRBJ2-7, with 7 bases fitting TRBD1. Germline V gives CDR1 SGHTA, CDR2 FQGNSA. V was pared by 5 bases and J by 0 bases, with 10 bases of the junction left unmatched. The CDR3 consists of 16 residues. CDR3 in amino acids: CASSVPGTGASYEQYF. Written as DNA, the CDR3 is TGTGCCAGCAGCGTTCCCGGAACAGGGGCCTCCTACGAGCAGTACTTC. Variable domain in full (rest from reference TRBV7-2 and TRBJ2-7): GAGVSQSPSNKVTEKGKDVELRCDPISGHTALYWYRQSLGQGLEFLIYFQGNSAPDKSGLPSDRFSAERTGGSVSTLTIQRTQQEDSAVYLCASSVPGTGASYEQYFGPGTRLTVT.

The chain carries TRBV27 and TRBJ2-5; possible D gene TRBD2, 6 bases. The CDR3 length is 14 residues. V was shortened by 5 bases and J by 3 bases, with 13 bases between the two germline ends. In germline, CDR1 is MNHEY, CDR2 SMNVEV (reference sequence). CDR3 sequence reads: CASSLRRREETQYF. The DNA for the CDR3 is TGTGCCAGCAGTCTCCGGAGGAGGGAAGAGACCCAGTACTTC.

The V gene is TRBV7-2, the J gene TRBJ2-7; TRBD2 aligns across 11 bases. Per the germline V gene, CDR1 is SGHTA and CDR2 is FQGNSA. V shed 1 base and J 2 bases; nucleotides not matched to a gene: 4. The CDR3 consists of 16 residues. CDR3 sequence reads: CASSLVASGRPYEQYF. CDR3 DNA sequence: TGTGCCAGCAGCTTAGTCGCTAGCGGGAGGCCCTACGAGCAGTACTTC. The entire variable domain, with the rest obtained from reference TRBV7-2 and TRBJ2-7, is as follows: GAGVSQSPSNKVTEKGKDVELRCDPISGHTALYWYRQSLGQGLEFLIYFQGNSAPDKSGLPSDRFSAERTGGSVSTLTIQRTQQEDSAVYLCASSLVASGRPYEQYFGPGTRLTVT.

J is TRBJ2-7 and V is TRBV7-2, with 10 positions matching TRBD2. The CDR3 is 15 amino acids. The V segment lost 5 bases and the J segment 3 bases; nucleotides outside the gene matches: 7. Germline V gives CDR1 SGHTA, CDR2 FQGNSA. The CDR3 reads CASSPTSGTHYEQYF. The CDR3 region has the DNA TGTGCCAGCAGCCCTACTAGCGGGACCCACTACGAGCAGTACTTC.

The CDR3 coding sequence is TGTGCCAGCAGTTTCAATCCAACAGGGGTCTATGGCTACACCTTC. This encodes CASSFNPTGVYGYTF. V and J are TRBV7-2 and TRBJ1-2; 7 positions match TRBD1. The germline V gene encodes CDR1 SGHTA and CDR2 FQGNSA. The CDR3 length is 15 residues. The V gene end was trimmed by 6 bases and the J gene end by 4 bases; junction bases not matched to a gene: 11.

The sample holds a few counts of this clone. This chain connects TRBV30 to TRBJ1-5, with TRBD1 as a possible D gene (5 bases). CDR1 GTSNPN and CDR2 SVGIG come from the germline V gene (reference sequence). The CDR3 runs to 14 residues. Between the trimmed V and J ends, which lost 3 bases and 6 bases, there was a span of 15 bases. The CDR3 DNA reads TGTGCCTGGAGAGGCGAGGGGAGGTTTCAGCCCCAGCATTTT. It is translated as CAWRGEGRFQPQHF.

V usage is TRBV6-1 and J usage is TRBJ2-3, with TRBD2 matching over 8 bases. Germline values: CDR1 MNHNS, CDR2 SASEGT. The V gene end was trimmed by 5 bases and the J gene end by 10 bases; junction bases not matched to a gene: 11. The CDR3 is 14 amino acids. In nucleotides, the CDR3 is TGTGCCAGCAGTTTAGCGGGGATCGAAAATCCGCAGTATTTT. Translated: CASSLAGIENPQYF.

J is TRBJ1-5 and V is TRBV19; 9 bases fit TRBD1. Unmatched junction bases numbered 2, after V lost 6 bases and J lost 2 bases. The CDR3 loop spans 14 amino acids. CDR1 and CDR2 from the germline V gene are LNHDA and SQIVND (reference sequence). The CDR3 is CASSRQGGNQPQHF. CDR3 coding DNA: TGTGCCAGTAGCCGACAGGGGGGCAATCAGCCCCAGCATTTT.

The chain carries TRBV4-2 and TRBJ2-3; tentative D call: TRBD2 (6 bases). This CDR3 is 15 amino acids long. Germline V gene data show CDR1 as LGHNA and CDR2 as YNFKEQ. With 7 bases removed from V and 5 bases from J, the gap between germline ends came to 19 bases. CDR3: CASTDLTRTKDTQYF. The CDR3 region has the DNA TGTGCCAGCACCGACTTGACTAGGACTAAAGATACGCAGTATTTT.

V usage is TRBV7-6 and J usage is TRBJ1-1; possible D gene TRBD1, 5 bases. CDR3 length: 16 residues. The V gene lost 5 bases and the J gene lost 1 base, with 17 bases spanning the gap. Germline CDR1 reads SGHVS; CDR2 reads FNYEAQ. CDR3 in amino acids: CASSPYTPGQNTEAFF. The CDR3 DNA follows: TGTGCCAGCAGCCCCTATACACCAGGGCAGAACACTGAAGCTTTCTTT.

This clone has just a few counts. The rearrangement joins TRBV6-5 to TRBJ1-5; no definite D call. CDR1 MNHEY and CDR2 SVGAGI come from the germline V gene. The CDR3 runs 13 residues. Trimming removed 6 bases from V and 3 bases from J, with 9 bases in between. The CDR3 sequence is CASSQVYNQPQHF. The CDR3 DNA sequence: TGTGCCAGCAGCCAGGTCTACAATCAGCCCCAGCATTTT.

The rearrangement joins TRBV19 to TRBJ2-1; TRBD2 aligns across 8 bases. There are 15 residues in the CDR3. From germline, CDR1 is LNHDA and CDR2 SQIVND (reference sequence). V lost 5 bases, J lost 2 bases, and 5 bases stayed unmatched. This chain's CDR3 is CASSRTSGPYNEQFF. CDR3 bases: TGTGCCAGTAGTCGTACTAGCGGCCCCTACAATGAGCAGTTCTTC.

The sample holds one count of this clone. The chain recombines TRBV11-2 with TRBJ1-1; no firm D call. Trimming cost V 3 bases and J 5 bases, with 13 bases left between them. The CDR3 loop spans 14 amino acids. CDR1 is SGHAT and CDR2 is FQNNGV in the germline V gene. CDR3 sequence reads: CASSFSPPLTEAFF. The CDR3 DNA follows: TGTGCCAGCAGCTTTTCTCCTCCCCTTACTGAAGCTTTCTTT.